What follows describes a single T cell receptor beta chain. What it recognizes is unknown. This sample is part of a study of OX40 agonist ivuxolimab in advanced cancers. Across the whole study: The patients' treatment was ivuxolimab, an agonistic anti-OX40 (CD134) antibody. Broader study findings: Expanded clones tended on average to be more numerous among CD8+ T cells than CD4+.

This CDR3 is 14 amino acids long. With 6 bases removed from V and 0 bases from J, the gap between germline ends came to 10 bases. The germline V gene encodes CDR1 MNHNS and CDR2 SASEGT. Using immunoSEQ multiplex PCR, the repertoire was profiled, and TCRdb retains in-frame clones only, with some absent. Among some 70,000 clones, approximately 80% were seen once, and the ten largest hold around 1.4%. This chain joins TRBV6-1 and TRBJ2-3, with no clear D. The sequence came from an adult with an advanced solid tumor such as melanoma, head and neck, liver or kidney cancer. The starting material was CD4+ or CD8+ T cells sorted from blood, obtained in a trial of the OX40 agonist ivuxolimab. CDR3 residues: CASRAATSTDTQYF. The CDR3 DNA reads TGTGCCAGCAGGGCTGCTACTAGCACAGATACGCAGTATTTT.